One T cell receptor (beta chain) is described in this entry. Which antigen it targets is not known. Base qualities are not at hand, and no much larger clone is one base apart. This specimen belongs to a study of CD8+ T cells in alopecia areata (dated by TCRdb to between 2018 and 2020). With regard to the full study: Treated patients were enrolled in an open-label pilot trial of oral tofacitinib at 5 to 10 mg twice daily for moderate-to-severe alopecia areata. Clonality in the scalp was compared among normal scalp (n=4), patchy alopecia areata scalp (n=8), and alopecia totalis/universalis scalp (n=8). Biopsies were taken from tofacitinib-treated patients at baseline and at 4 and 24 weeks of treatment, and a later scalp biopsy was taken in several of the tofacitinib-treated patients. RNA came from the PAXgene miRNA kit for fixed scalp, the miRNeasy kit for PBMCs, and the RNeasy kit for mouse skin. Patients received tofacitinib for 6 to 18 months and were then followed off drug for 6 months to check for delayed response and recurrence. High-throughput TCRbeta sequencing was used to examine T cell clonal expansion in alopecia areata in both the C3H/HeJ mouse model and human patients. Scalp tissue and sorted CD4+ and CD8+ peripheral blood T cells from patchy and totalis/universalis alopecia areata patients and from healthy controls were covered by human TCRbeta sequencing. For the treated patients, the SALT score, which quantifies what percentage of scalp surface area is affected, served as the measure of disease severity. TCRbeta CDR3 regions were amplified by immunoSEQ multiplex PCR with 35 Vbeta forward and 13 Jbeta reverse primers.

According to the germline V gene (reference sequence), CDR1 reads MNHEY and CDR2 reads SMNVEV. The CDR3, cysteine through phenylalanine, is 15 amino acids long. The entry retains the CDR3 DNA only, 45 bases that are in frame from base 1. A distance of 12 bases separates the germline ends of V and J, which lose 3 bases and 3 bases respectively. Here is what the overall study found, with its caveats: Shared TCR sequences between patients were less evident than in mice, which may be partly attributable to HLA diversity in the patient population. Higher clonality and more expanded CD8+ clones were observed in lesional scalp than in normal scalp, particularly in alopecia totalis/universalis, a finding suggestive of antigenic drive. Unlike mouse skin, where gammadelta T cells dominate, normal human skin contains resident alphabeta T cells that get sequenced too, which complicates analysis of the scalp TCR repertoire. Because the treated cohort was small and had only one nonresponder, larger studies are needed to examine links between baseline CD8+ expansion and response. Many expanded lesional clones persisted in scalp and blood during tofacitinib treatment, which may partly explain relapse after stopping treatment. With tofacitinib, both scalp clonality and the number of expanded CD8+ clones among the top 100 scalp clones went down significantly.

The protocol used for the library was the immunoSEQ multiplex PCR assay. RNA was extracted from all samples and reverse transcribed into cDNA as template for TCR sequencing. SuperScript III was used for first-strand cDNA synthesis, primed with a 2:1 mix of oligo-dT and random hexamers. A synthetic immune receptor repertoire was used to measure amplification bias, and any remaining bias was corrected computationally. For the original study's pipeline: After raw reads were preprocessed to remove errors, the CDR3 was defined following IMGT conventions as running from the conserved cysteine to phenylalanine. Clonality was computed by normalizing Shannon entropy by log2 of the number of productive unique TCRs and subtracting the result from 1. Whether scalp clones were CD4 or CD8 was inferred by matching scalp TCRbeta sequences against CD4 and CD8 repertoires sorted from blood. The table comes from immuneACCESS by way of TCRdb, which keeps in-frame sequences with V and J called. Part of the clones is missing from these tables; in studies checked, under half for an unresolved V gene and the rest for unknown reasons. The V and J calls and clone size are taken from that table; D and trimming were inferred from the DNA. This sample gives some 99,000 clones in total; more than 55% of them show up just once. Together, the top ten hold about a sixth of the sample.

Read against the paper, the sample's time point label means: more than three weeks on oral tofacitinib. Sample treatment or condition, as interpreted from the label and publication: oral pan-JAK inhibitor, 5-10 mg twice daily. From alopecia areata patients, peripheral blood was collected along with lesional scalp punch biopsies. PBMCs were isolated by density centrifugation and stained for CD3, CD4 and CD8, and CD4+ and CD8+ T cells were sorted on a FACSAria. The chain was built from TRBV27 and TRBJ1-5, with no confidently assigned D gene. Sample: CD8+ T cells sorted from blood, taken at week 4, from a patient treated with tofacitinib. The origin of this receptor is a human donor with alopecia areata. The CDR3 amino acid sequence is: CASSLTVDLNQPQHF. The DNA sequence is TGTGCCAGCAGTTTGACCGTAGACCTCAATCAGCCCCAGCATTTT.